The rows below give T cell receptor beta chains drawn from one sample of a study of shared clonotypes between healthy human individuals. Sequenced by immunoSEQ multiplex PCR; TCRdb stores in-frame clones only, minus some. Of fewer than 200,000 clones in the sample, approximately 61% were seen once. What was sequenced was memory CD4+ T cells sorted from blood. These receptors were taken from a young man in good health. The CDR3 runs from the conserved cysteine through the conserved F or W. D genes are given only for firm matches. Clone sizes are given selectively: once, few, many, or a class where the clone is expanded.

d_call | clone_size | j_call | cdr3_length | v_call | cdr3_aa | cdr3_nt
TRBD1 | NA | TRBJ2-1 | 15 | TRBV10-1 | CASSRDRVNYGEQFF | TGCGCCAGCAGTAGGGACAGGGTAAATTACGGGGAGCAGTTCTTC
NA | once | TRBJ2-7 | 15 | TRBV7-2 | CASSLRGGATYEQYF | TGTGCCAGCAGCTTAAGGGGCGGGGCCACCTACGAGCAGTACTTC
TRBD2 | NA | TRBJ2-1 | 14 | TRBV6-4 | CASSEGTSGNEQFF | TGTGCCAGCAGTGAGGGGACTAGCGGCAATGAGCAGTTCTTC
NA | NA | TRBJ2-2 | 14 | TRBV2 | CASSEQGFAGELFF | TGTGCCAGCAGTGAGCAGGGTTTCGCCGGGGAGCTGTTTTTT
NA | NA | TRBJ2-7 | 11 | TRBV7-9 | CASSHSYEQYF | TGTGCCAGTTCCCACTCCTACGAGCAGTACTTC
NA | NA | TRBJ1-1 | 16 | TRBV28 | CASSLKIGAGYTEAFF | TGTGCCAGCAGTTTAAAGATCGGGGCCGGATACACTGAAGCTTTCTTT
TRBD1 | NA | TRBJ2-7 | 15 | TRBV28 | CASSPPGTGIYEQYF | TGTGCCAGCAGTCCCCCCGGGACAGGGATCTACGAGCAGTACTTC
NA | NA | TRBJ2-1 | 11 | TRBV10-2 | CASSEKHEQFF | TGCGCCAGCAGTGAGAAGCATGAGCAGTTCTTC
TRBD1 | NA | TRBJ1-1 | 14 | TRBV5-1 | CASSYKQGFTEAFF | TGCGCCAGCAGCTATAAACAGGGGTTCACTGAAGCTTTCTTT
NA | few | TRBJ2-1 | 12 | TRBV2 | CASSDRGNEQFF | TGTGCCAGCAGTGACAGAGGCAATGAGCAGTTCTTC
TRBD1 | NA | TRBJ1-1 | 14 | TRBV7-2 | CASMGQGASTEAFF | TGTGCCAGCATGGGACAGGGTGCCAGCACTGAAGCTTTCTTT
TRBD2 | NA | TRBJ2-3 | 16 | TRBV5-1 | CASSLNGGAYTDTQYF | TGCGCCAGCAGCTTGAACGGGGGGGCCTACACAGATACGCAGTATTTT
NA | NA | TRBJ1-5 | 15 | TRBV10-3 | CAISESNQRVQPQHF | TGTGCCATCAGTGAGTCGAATCAGAGAGTTCAGCCCCAGCATTTT
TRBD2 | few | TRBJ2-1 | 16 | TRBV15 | CATSRGLAGGPREQFF | TGTGCCACCAGCAGAGGATTAGCGGGAGGGCCTCGGGAGCAGTTCTTC
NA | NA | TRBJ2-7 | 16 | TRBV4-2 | CASSQVPGTAAHEQYF | TGTGCCAGCAGCCAAGTCCCCGGGACCGCAGCCCACGAGCAGTACTTC
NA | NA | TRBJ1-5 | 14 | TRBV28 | CASSLQGTNQPQHF | TGTGCCAGCAGCCTACAGGGCACAAATCAGCCCCAGCATTTT
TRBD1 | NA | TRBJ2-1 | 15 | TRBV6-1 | CASRRTLTGWYEQFF | TGTGCCAGCAGGAGGACTTTGACAGGGTGGTATGAGCAGTTCTTC
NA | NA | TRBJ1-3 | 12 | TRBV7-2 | CASSLERNTIYF | TGTGCCAGCAGCTTAGAAAGAAACACCATATATTTT
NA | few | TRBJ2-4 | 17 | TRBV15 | CATSGDLGGGSKNIQYF | TGTGCCACCAGCGGCGACTTGGGGGGAGGCTCCAAAAACATTCAGTACTTC
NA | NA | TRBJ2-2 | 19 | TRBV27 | CASIADSRFCIVYTGELFF | TGTGCCAGCATTGCGGACTCCCGCTTTTGCATCGTGTACACCGGGGAGCTGTTTTTT
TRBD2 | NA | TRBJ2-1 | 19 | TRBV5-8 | CASSFGGRVAGSETVEQFF | TGTGCCAGCAGCTTCGGCGGTCGGGTAGCGGGAAGTGAAACGGTTGAGCAGTTCTTC
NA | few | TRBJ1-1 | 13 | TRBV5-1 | CASSSDPNTEAFF | TGCGCCAGCAGCTCTGACCCGAACACTGAAGCTTTCTTT
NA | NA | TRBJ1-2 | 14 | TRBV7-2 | CASSNGQFSYGYTF | TGTGCCAGCAGTAATGGACAGTTTTCCTATGGCTACACCTTC
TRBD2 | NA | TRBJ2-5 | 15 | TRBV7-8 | CASSPLAGGKETQYF | TGTGCCAGCAGCCCCCTGGCGGGAGGAAAAGAGACCCAGTACTTC
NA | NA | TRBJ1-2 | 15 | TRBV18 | CASSPRGAPNYGYTF | TGTGCCAGCTCACCTCGGGGGGCCCCTAACTATGGCTACACCTTC
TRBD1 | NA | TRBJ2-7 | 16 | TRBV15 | CATSRESRGLAGEQYF | TGTGCCACCAGCAGAGAAAGTAGGGGGCTTGCCGGCGAGCAGTACTTC
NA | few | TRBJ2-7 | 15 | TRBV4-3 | CASSQDVGTYYEQYF | TGCGCCAGCAGCCAAGATGTAGGGACCTACTACGAGCAGTACTTC
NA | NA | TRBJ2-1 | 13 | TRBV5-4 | CASSLTRKNEQFF | TGTGCCAGCAGCTTGACCCGAAAGAATGAGCAGTTCTTC
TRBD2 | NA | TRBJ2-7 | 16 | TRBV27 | CASSPLSGRASYEQYF | TGTGCCAGCAGTCCCCTAAGCGGGAGGGCCTCCTACGAGCAGTACTTC
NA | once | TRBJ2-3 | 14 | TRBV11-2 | CASSLDLMADTQYF | TGTGCCAGCAGCTTAGATCTTATGGCAGATACGCAGTATTTT
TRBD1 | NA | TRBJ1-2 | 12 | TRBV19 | CASSPPTGGTRF | TGTGCCAGTAGTCCCCCAACAGGGGGCACTCGCTTC
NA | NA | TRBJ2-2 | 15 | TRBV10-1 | CASSGTRGNTGELFF | TGCGCCAGCAGTGGGACTCGGGGGAACACCGGGGAGCTGTTTTTT
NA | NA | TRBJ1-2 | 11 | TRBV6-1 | CASTGNYGYTF | TGTGCCAGCACAGGCAACTATGGCTACACCTTC
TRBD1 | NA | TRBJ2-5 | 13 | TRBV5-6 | CASSRTGRETQYF | TGTGCCAGCAGCAGGACAGGGCGGGAGACCCAGTACTTC
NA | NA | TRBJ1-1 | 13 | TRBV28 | CASRTQENTEAFF | TGTGCCAGCAGGACTCAGGAGAACACTGAAGCTTTCTTT
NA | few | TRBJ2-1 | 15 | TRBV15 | CATSREYVPDNEQFF | TGTGCCACCAGCAGAGAGTATGTTCCGGACAATGAGCAGTTCTTC
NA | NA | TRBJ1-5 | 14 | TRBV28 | CASSPLQTDQPQHF | TGTGCCAGCAGTCCTCTTCAAACTGATCAGCCCCAGCATTTT
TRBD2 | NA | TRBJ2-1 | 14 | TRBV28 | CASCVGGPGNEQFF | TGTGCCAGTTGTGTGGGAGGGCCGGGGAATGAGCAGTTCTTC
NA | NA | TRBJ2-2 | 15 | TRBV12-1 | CASSPTSGRPGELFF | TGTGCCAGCAGCCCGACTAGCGGTCGACCCGGGGAGCTGTTTTTT
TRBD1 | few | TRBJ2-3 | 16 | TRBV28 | CASSLLGQGSTDTQYF | TGTGCCAGCAGTTTACTTGGACAGGGAAGCACAGATACGCAGTATTTT
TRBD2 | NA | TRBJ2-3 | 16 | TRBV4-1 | CASSQSLAGSTDTQYF | TGCGCCAGCAGCCAATCCCTAGCGGGTAGCACAGATACGCAGTATTTT
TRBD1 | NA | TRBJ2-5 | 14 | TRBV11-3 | CASSPRQGLETQYF | TGTGCCAGCAGCCCTAGACAGGGTTTGGAGACCCAGTACTTC
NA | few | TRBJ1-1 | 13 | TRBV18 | CASSQEQATEAFF | TGTGCCAGCTCGCAAGAACAGGCCACTGAAGCTTTCTTT
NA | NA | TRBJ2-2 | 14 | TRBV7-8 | CASSAYFDTGELFF | TGTGCCAGCAGTGCCTACTTTGACACCGGGGAGCTGTTTTTT
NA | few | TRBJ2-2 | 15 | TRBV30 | CAWSRGRTNTGELFF | TGTGCCTGGAGTCGAGGGCGGACGAACACCGGGGAGCTGTTTTTT
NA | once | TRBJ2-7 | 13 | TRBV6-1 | CASSVGIGGGQYF | TGTGCCAGCAGTGTGGGTATAGGAGGGGGGCAGTACTTC